The clone carrying this TCR beta chain was recorded once. Here immunoSEQ multiplex PCR was the method, and the copy in TCRdb shows in-frame clones only, minus some. Here the sample spans about 200,000 clones, around 90% being singletons. The V and J ends lost 6 bases and 7 bases respectively, with 13 bases between them. The CDR3 covers 13 residues. The sample originates from a study of blood T cell repertoires in COVID-19. The chain combines TRBV12-3 or TRBV12-4 with TRBJ2-1; no reliable D call. What was sequenced was peripheral blood. The receptor comes from a middle-aged man with acute or convalescent COVID-19. CDR3 residues: CASRVAQNNEQFF. CDR3 DNA: TGTGCCAGCAGGGTAGCTCAGAATAATGAGCAGTTCTTC.